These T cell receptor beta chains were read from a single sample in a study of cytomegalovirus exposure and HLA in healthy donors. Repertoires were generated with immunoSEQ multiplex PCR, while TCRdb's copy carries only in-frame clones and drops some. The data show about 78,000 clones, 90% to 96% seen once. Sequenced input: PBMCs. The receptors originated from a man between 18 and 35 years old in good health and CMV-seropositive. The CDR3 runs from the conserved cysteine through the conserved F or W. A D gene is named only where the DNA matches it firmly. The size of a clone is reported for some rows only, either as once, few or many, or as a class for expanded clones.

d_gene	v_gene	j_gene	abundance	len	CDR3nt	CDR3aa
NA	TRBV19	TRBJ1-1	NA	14	TGTGCCAGTACAACGGACACCCGGAACACTGAAGCTTTCTTT	CASTTDTRNTEAFF
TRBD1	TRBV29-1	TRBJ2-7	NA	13	TGCAGCGTTGAAGATAACAGGGGGTACGAGCAGTACTTC	CSVEDNRGYEQYF
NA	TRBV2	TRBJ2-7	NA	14	TGTGCCAGCAGTGATGCAGCGGAGCAATACGAGCAGTACTTC	CASSDAAEQYEQYF
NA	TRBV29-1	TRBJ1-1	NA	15	TGCAGCGCAAACCGTTATATACAGGGGAACACTGAAGCTTTCTTT	CSANRYIQGNTEAFF
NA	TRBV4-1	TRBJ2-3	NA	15	TGCGCCAGCAGCCAAATCGACTACCTCACAGATACGCAGTATTTT	CASSQIDYLTDTQYF
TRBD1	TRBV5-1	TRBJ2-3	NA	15	TGCGCCAGCAGCTTGGCGACAGGGGTGGCAGATACGCAGTATTTT	CASSLATGVADTQYF
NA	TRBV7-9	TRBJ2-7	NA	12	TGTGCCAGCAGCTTAGGTCCGGTCGAGCAGTACTTC	CASSLGPVEQYF
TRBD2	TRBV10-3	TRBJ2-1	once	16	TGTGCCATCAGTGGGATAGCGGGAGGAAGCTACAATGAGCAGTTCTTC	CAISGIAGGSYNEQFF
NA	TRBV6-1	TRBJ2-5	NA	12	TGTGCCAGCAATTGGCAGGGAGAGACCCAGTACTTC	CASNWQGETQYF
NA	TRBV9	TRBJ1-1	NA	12	TGTGCCAGCAGCGCCGGACAGAGGCGAGCTTTCTTT	CASSAGQRRAFF
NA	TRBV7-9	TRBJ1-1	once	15	TGTGCCAGCAGCTTAGGGGCAGTTGGGAACACTGAAGCTTTCTTT	CASSLGAVGNTEAFF
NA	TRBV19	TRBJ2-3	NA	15	TGTGCCAGTGGGGTTCGGGGTCAGGTCACAGATACGCAGTATTTT	CASGVRGQVTDTQYF
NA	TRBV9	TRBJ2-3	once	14	TGTGCCAGCAGCGTAGTTGGACTTTCAGATACGCAGTATTTT	CASSVVGLSDTQYF
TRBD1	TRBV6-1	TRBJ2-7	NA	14	TGTGCCAGCAGTGAAAGGACAGGGAGCTACGAGCAGTACTTC	CASSERTGSYEQYF
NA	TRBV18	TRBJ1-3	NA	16	TGTGCCAGCTCACCATACACAGATCTCTCTGGAAACACCATATATTTT	CASSPYTDLSGNTIYF
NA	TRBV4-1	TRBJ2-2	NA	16	TGCGCCAGCAGCCAAGTAGGTGTAGGCGGCCCCGGGGAGCTGTTTTTT	CASSQVGVGGPGELFF
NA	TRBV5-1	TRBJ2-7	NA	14	TGCGCCAGCAGCCCTGGGGGGGCTGAGTACGAGCAGTACTTC	CASSPGGAEYEQYF
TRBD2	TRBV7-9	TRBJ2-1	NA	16	TGTGCCAGCAGCTTACAGACTAGCGGGCCGATGAATGAGCAGTTCTTC	CASSLQTSGPMNEQFF
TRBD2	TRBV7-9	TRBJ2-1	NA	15	TGTGCCAGCAGCTTAGCGGCTAGCGGGGACAATGAGCAGTTCTTC	CASSLAASGDNEQFF
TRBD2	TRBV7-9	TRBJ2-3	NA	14	TGTGCCAGCAGGGGGGGGGAACGCACAGATACGCAGTATTTT	CASRGGERTDTQYF
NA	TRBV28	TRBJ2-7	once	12	TGTGCCAGCAGATACAGGGACGGCGAGCAGTACTTC	CASRYRDGEQYF
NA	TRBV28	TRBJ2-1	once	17	TGTGCCAGCAGTTCACCCCTTATCGGGGGAGGGGGCAATGAGCAGTTCTTC	CASSSPLIGGGGNEQFF
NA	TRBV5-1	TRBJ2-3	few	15	TGCGCCAGCTCATTTAGCGACCCAAGCACAGATACGCAGTATTTT	CASSFSDPSTDTQYF
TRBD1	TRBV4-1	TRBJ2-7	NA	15	TGCGCCAGCAGCCTTGGACAGGGGGGTTACTACGAGCAGTACTTC	CASSLGQGGYYEQYF
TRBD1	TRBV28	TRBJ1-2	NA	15	TGTGCCAGCAGTCCACCGGACAGGGGGTTAGGGGGCTACACCTTC	CASSPPDRGLGGYTF
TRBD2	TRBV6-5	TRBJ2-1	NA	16	TGTGCCAGCAGTTGGGTAGCGGGAAACGGCTACAATGAGCAGTTCTTC	CASSWVAGNGYNEQFF